This entry lists 21 T cell receptor beta chains sequenced from one sample in a study of T-cell memory formation after mild COVID-19. TCRdb analysed the 5' RACE reads with MiXCR anew, one entry per CDR3 protein. The profile shows some 150,000 distinct CDR3 sequences, about 5.5% of them singletons. Sequencing was performed on PBMCs or a T cell subset sorted from them (not recorded which). These TCRs come from an adult woman who had mild COVID-19 (a few samples of this study predate the infection). Cell type and time point are not known.

This clonotype was picked up many times. The chain uses TRBV20-1 and TRBJ2-4; possibly TRBD1 or TRBD2 for D (5 bases each). V lost 3 bases, J lost 12 bases, and 18 bases lay in between. Germline assignment: CDR1 DFQATT and CDR2 SNEGSKA (reference sequence). The CDR3 totals 13 residues. The CDR3 region has the DNA TGCAGTGCTAGTGGTGGGGCGCGGGTGGCTCAGTACTTC. Translating gives CSASGGARVAQYF.

This clonotype occurred a few times. J is TRBJ1-2 and V is TRBV7-2; no clear D. Germline V gives CDR1 SGHTA, CDR2 FQGNSA. Trimming removed 5 bases from V and 4 bases from J, with 14 bases in between. The CDR3 loop spans 14 amino acids. The DNA for the CDR3 is TGTGCCAGCAGCCCCCTTGGGCTGACCTATGGCTACACCTTC. Protein sequence: CASSPLGLTYGYTF. Complete variable domain (other parts from reference TRBV7-2 and TRBJ1-2): GAGVSQSPSNKVTEKGKDVELRCDPISGHTALYWYRQSLGQGLEFLIYFQGNSAPDKSGLPSDRFSAERTGGSVSTLTIQRTQQEDSAVYLCASSPLGLTYGYTFGSGTRLTVV.

This chain joins TRBV6-5 and TRBJ2-7, with 7 bases matching TRBD2. Germline V gene lookup returns CDR1 MNHEY and CDR2 SVGAGI. The CDR3 length is 15 residues. V dropped 3 bases and J dropped 4; count of bases not matched to a gene: 9. CDR3 nucleotides: TGTGCCAGCAGTTATGAGCGGGGCTTGGCGTACGAGCAGTACTTC. Encoded protein: CASSYERGLAYEQYF.

This clonotype was seen at least ten times. The chain links TRBV4-2 to TRBJ1-2; D not resolved. The CDR3 consists of 14 residues. With 4 bases removed from V and 6 bases from J, the gap between germline ends came to 15 bases. Germline V CDR1 and CDR2: LGHNA, YNFKEQ. The CDR3 nucleotides read TGTGCCAGCAGCCCAAGGGAACGGCCTCATGGCTACACCTTC. As protein: CASSPRERPHGYTF.

The gene calls are TRBV7-9 and TRBJ2-7; TRBD2 aligns across 8 bases. Looked up from germline, CDR1 is SEHNR and CDR2 is FQNEAQ (reference sequence). J gave up 5 bases and V 3 bases, and 3 bases lay outside the gene matches. The CDR3 runs to 13 residues. Here the CDR3 reads CASSLSRGDEQYF. The CDR3 DNA is TGTGCCAGCAGCTTGTCGCGGGGGGACGAGCAGTACTTC.

In this sample, this clonotype turned up many times. The chain links TRBV5-1 to TRBJ2-7; weak D call: TRBD1 (6 bases). CDR1 is SGHRS, CDR2 YFSETQ, per germline. The CDR3 runs 17 residues. Trimming left V 4 bases short and J 6 bases short, with 26 bases between. CDR3 residues: CASSTLGSGTPGGEQYF. As DNA, the CDR3 is TGCGCCAGCAGCACTCTCGGATCCGGGACACCTGGTGGCGAGCAGTACTTC.

J is TRBJ1-6 and V is TRBV20-1; D might be TRBD1 (5 bases). CDR1 is DFQATT, CDR2 SNEGSKA, per germline (reference sequence). This CDR3 comprises 16 residues. V lost 0 bases and J 7 bases, leaving 16 bases between the germline ends. The CDR3 DNA follows: TGCAGTGCTAGAGATCTTAGATCAGGACAAAATTCACCCCTCCACTTT. Protein sequence: CSARDLRSGQNSPLHF.

In this sample, this clonotype turned up many times. V is TRBV12-3 or TRBV12-4 and J is TRBJ2-3; possibly TRBD2 for D (5 bases). The CDR3 sequence is 16 residues long. V was cut by 2 bases and J by 2 bases, with 14 bases left in between. CDR3 bases: TGTGCCAGCAGTTTATCGGACCGGGATTACACAGATACGCAGTATTTT. Protein product: CASSLSDRDYTDTQYF.

This clonotype was counted ten times or more. This chain uses TRBV4-2 with TRBJ2-1, with D perhaps TRBD1 (5 bases). The CDR3 contains 17 residues. Germline lookup yields CDR1 LGHNA and CDR2 YNFKEQ. Trimming stripped 3 bases from V and 0 bases from J, with 15 bases between. CDR3 region: CASSQKVVGASYNEQFF. The CDR3 DNA is TGTGCCAGCAGCCAGAAGGTAGTAGGGGCCTCCTACAATGAGCAGTTCTTC.

This clonotype was detected many times. V and J are TRBV23-1 and TRBJ1-1; D ambiguous. TRBV23-1 is given ORF status, its function remaining uncertain. The CDR3 is 15 amino acids. The V and J ends lost 3 bases and 6 bases respectively, with 17 bases between them. The CDR3 sequence is CASSHLGLNSAEAFF. The CDR3 DNA reads TGCGCCAGCAGTCACTTGGGGTTAAACAGCGCTGAAGCTTTCTTT.

This clonotype has ten or more counts. The CDR3: CSAREWTGARAGYTF. For the CDR3, the DNA is TGCAGTGCTAGAGAGTGGACAGGGGCCAGGGCTGGCTACACCTTC. The rearrangement uses TRBV20-1 and TRBJ1-2; TRBD1 matches at 9 bases. Germline V gene lookup returns CDR1 DFQATT and CDR2 SNEGSKA (reference sequence). The CDR3 sequence is 15 residues long. V lost 0 bases to trimming and J lost 7 bases; unmatched junction nucleotides: 9.

This chain links TRBV18 with TRBJ2-3; D unclear. The germline V gene encodes CDR1 KGHSH and CDR2 LQKENI. Trimming took 0 bases from V and 3 from J, leaving 4 bases between them. The CDR3 runs 13 residues. This CDR3 reads CASSPPKTDTQYF. CDR3 DNA: TGTGCCAGCTCACCACCGAAGACAGATACGCAGTATTTT. Full variable domain (missing parts from reference TRBV18 and TRBJ2-3): NAGVMQNPRHLVRRRGQEARLRCSPMKGHSHVYWYRQLPEEGLKFMVYLQKENIIDESGMPKERFSAEFPKEGPSILRIQQVVRGDSAAYFCASSPPKTDTQYFGPGTRLTVL.

V usage is TRBV14 and J usage is TRBJ2-7, with no clear D. Germline CDR1 is SGHDN and CDR2 is FVKESK. Deletions cut 1 base from V and 5 bases from J, with 9 bases between. The length of the CDR3 is 13 residues. The DNA for the CDR3 is TGTGCCAGCAGCCAAGTAGGAATCCACGAGCAGTACTTC. It yields the protein CASSQVGIHEQYF.

This clonotype was seen at least ten times. The chain links TRBV4-2 to TRBJ2-1; 11 nucleotides align to TRBD2. The V segment lost 4 bases and the J segment 3 bases; nucleotides outside the gene matches: 2. CDR1 and CDR2 (germline): LGHNA, YNFKEQ. This CDR3 is 15 amino acids long. CDR3 nucleotides: TGTGCCAGCAGCCCGCTAGCGGGGGGCTACAATGAGCAGTTCTTC. The encoded protein is CASSPLAGGYNEQFF.

The chain joins TRBV4-2 to TRBJ1-3, with a possible D match to TRBD1 (5 bases). V lost 6 bases and J lost 0, with 12 bases in between. CDR1 is LGHNA and CDR2 is YNFKEQ in the germline V gene. The length of the CDR3 is 15 residues. Here the CDR3 DNA reads TGTGCCAGCAGTTGGAGGGGAGACTCTGGAAACACCATATATTTT. Translated, it gives CASSWRGDSGNTIYF.

The rearrangement uses TRBV7-9 and TRBJ2-7; D not resolved. Germline CDR1 is SEHNR and CDR2 is FQNEAQ (reference sequence). CDR3 length: 11 amino acids. V gave up 6 bases and J gave up 4 bases, with 7 bases separating them. Written as DNA, the CDR3 is TGTGCCAGCAGGGGCCAATACGAGCAGTACTTC. It translates to CASRGQYEQYF.

The sample holds many counts of this clonotype. The V and J genes are TRBV20-1 and TRBJ1-3; TRBD1 matches 7 bases. Germline V gives CDR1 DFQATT, CDR2 SNEGSKA (reference sequence). With 0 bases clipped from V and 2 bases from J, the junction kept 1 base outside the gene matches. The CDR3 runs to 14 residues. This chain's CDR3 is CSARDRGTGNTIYF. The CDR3, as DNA: TGCAGTGCTAGAGACAGGGGGACTGGAAACACCATATATTTT.

This CDR3 is CATLGGSMNTEAFF. The CDR3 region has the DNA TGTGCCACCTTAGGGGGGAGCATGAACACTGAAGCTTTCTTT. This chain joins TRBV19 and TRBJ1-1; the D gene is possibly TRBD1 (6 bases). Germline V gene sequence: CDR1 LNHDA, CDR2 SQIVND (reference sequence). The CDR3 spans 14 residues. V was trimmed by 10 bases and J by 0 bases, leaving 15 bases between them.

In its sample, this clonotype was seen many times. The V and J genes are TRBV7-2 and TRBJ2-1; D gene uncertain. Trimming stripped 0 bases from V and 6 bases from J, with 12 bases between. The CDR3 contains 15 residues. CDR1 is SGHTA, CDR2 FQGNSA, per germline. The CDR3 spells CASSLARKGINEQFF. DNA for the CDR3: TGTGCCAGCAGCTTAGCGAGGAAAGGCATCAATGAGCAGTTCTTC.

This clonotype showed up just a few times. The genes are TRBV6-5 and TRBJ2-2; 9 bases align to TRBD2. The trim removed 6 bases at V and 4 bases at J, leaving 9 bases unmatched. CDR1 MNHEY and CDR2 SVGAGI come from the germline V gene. The CDR3 has 16 amino acids. The CDR3 here is CASRSGASGATGELFF. Here the CDR3 DNA reads TGTGCCAGCAGATCCGGTGCTAGCGGGGCCACCGGGGAGCTGTTTTTT.

Regarding this clonotype: An end of the junction does not agree with germline; a read error may underlie this. This chain uses TRBV6-1 with TRBJ2-2; 7 nucleotides match TRBD2. Germline V lookup: CDR1 MNHNS, CDR2 SASEGT. The CDR3 length is 15 residues. The CDR3 sequence is CAISEQLGLTGELFF. In nucleotides, the CDR3 is TGTGCCATCAGTGAACAACTGGGACTAACCGGGGAGCTGTTTTTT.